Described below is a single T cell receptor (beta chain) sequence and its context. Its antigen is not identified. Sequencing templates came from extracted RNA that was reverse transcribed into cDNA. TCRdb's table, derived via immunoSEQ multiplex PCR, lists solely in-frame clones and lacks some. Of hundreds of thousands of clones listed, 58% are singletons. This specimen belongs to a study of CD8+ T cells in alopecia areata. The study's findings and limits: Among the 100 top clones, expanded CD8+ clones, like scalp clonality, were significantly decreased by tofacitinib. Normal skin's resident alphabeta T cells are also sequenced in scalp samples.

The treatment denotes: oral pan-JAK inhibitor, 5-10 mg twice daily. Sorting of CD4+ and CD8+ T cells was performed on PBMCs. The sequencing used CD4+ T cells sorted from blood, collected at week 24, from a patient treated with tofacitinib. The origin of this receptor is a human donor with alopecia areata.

CDR3 DNA sequence: TGTGCCAGCAGCGGACAACCCTACGAGCAGTACTTC. Translating gives CASSGQPYEQYF. The chain recombines TRBV2 with TRBJ2-7, with D possibly being TRBD1 (5 bases). CDR1 SNHLY and CDR2 FYNNEI come from the germline V gene. This CDR3 is 12 amino acids long. V lost 6 bases to trimming and J lost 2 bases, with 8 bases between them.